The TCR beta chain described here comes from a study of blood T cell repertoires in COVID-19. Study background: Specimens from acute and convalescent COVID-19 originated in the United States, Italy and Spain. Sources were T cells, B-cell-depleted T cells, or PBMCs; the material itself was cDNA or gDNA.

The CDR3 runs 14 residues. Germline V gives CDR1 SGHAT, CDR2 FQDESV (reference sequence). V lost 1 base to trimming and J lost 0 bases, with 7 bases between them. Authors' data handling: Cell counts per sample came from amplifying reference gene primers. Here immunoSEQ multiplex PCR was the method, and the copy in TCRdb shows in-frame clones only, minus some. V and J calls and clone size come straight from that table; D and trimming were deduced from the DNA. The table shows approximately 210,000 clones, with around nine tenths occurring only once. The chain has TRBV11-1 and TRBJ2-7, with D maybe TRBD2 (5 bases). Sequences were obtained from peripheral blood. The TCR sequence derives from a woman aged 40 to 50 who had recovered from COVID-19. CDR3 loop: CASSLGRDSYEQYF. The CDR3 nucleotides are TGTGCCAGCAGCTTAGGCCGGGACTCCTACGAGCAGTACTTC.